This T cell receptor (beta chain) comes out of a study of neurological immune-mediated disorders. Regarding the study as a whole: The repertoires of 18 of 34 multiple sclerosis patients were placed by phylogenetic grouping in a single related-CDR3 cluster, which may be a signature. Because no CDR3 amino acid sequences were shared across subjects by expanded clones, private repertoires were suggested in all groups.

The cDNA came from 5'RACE with 10-nucleotide random UMIs. TCRdb used MiXCR to reprocess the 5' RACE reads, holding one entry per CDR3 protein. The data show roughly 41,000 distinct CDR3 sequences, around 2% seen once. Germline-derived CDR1 and CDR2 are MGHRA and YSYEKL. Trimming at V came to 4 bases and at J to 4 bases, leaving 12 bases not matched to a gene. CDR3 length equals 17 residues. This clonotype has at least ten counts. The antigen remains unidentified. What was sequenced was PBMCs. The receptor was isolated from a woman aged 35 to 49 with multiple sclerosis. This chain connects TRBV4-1 to TRBJ2-3; 9 positions match TRBD1. The CDR3 region is CASSRSVGQGYADTQYF. The CDR3 nucleotides are TGCGCCAGCAGCCGCAGTGTAGGACAGGGGTATGCAGATACGCAGTATTTT.